A selection of T cell receptor beta chains follows, all from one sample in a study of identifying expanded T cells in peripheral blood. Data came from immunoSEQ multiplex PCR; TCRdb stores just in-frame clones and leaves some out. The sample consists of fewer than 85,000 clones, roughly 90% of them appearing once. The sequenced sample was blood. The receptors shown here come from a person aged 18 to 70 in good health. Both conserved end residues are part of each CDR3. Each record gives: J gene, clone size, D gene, V gene, CDR3 protein. D genes are given only for firm matches. Only part of the rows carry a size: once, few, many, or a class if the clone is expanded.

>TRBJ2-7|few|.|TRBV4-3
CASSQDLTTYEQYF
>TRBJ1-1|.|.|TRBV5-1
CASSLGNPGDGTEAFF
>TRBJ2-3|.|TRBD2|TRBV15
CATSRGLAGDTDTQYF
>TRBJ2-7|.|.|TRBV29-1
CSVDEAGSTSYEQYF
>TRBJ2-3|.|.|TRBV5-1
CASSLGSTNADTQYF
>TRBJ1-5|few|.|TRBV19
CASSIQGRNQPQHF
>TRBJ2-7|few|.|TRBV27
CASSFGGKQYF
>TRBJ1-2|.|.|TRBV5-4
CASSSNRDGYTF
>TRBJ1-4|.|.|TRBV5-1
CASSLAGAGGEKLFF
>TRBJ2-3|.|TRBD2|TRBV5-4
CASSPGTSGGAGADTQYF
>TRBJ2-5|.|.|TRBV11-3
CASSPGIGLKETQYF
>TRBJ1-1|.|.|TRBV19
CASSIYGDTEAFF
>TRBJ2-1|.|.|TRBV7-9
CASSLSGLGDEQFF
>TRBJ2-2|.|.|TRBV5-4
CASSFVGTGELFF
>TRBJ1-6|.|.|TRBV5-4
CASSLEAEKYNSPLHF
>TRBJ1-4|.|.|TRBV5-1
CASSLEGHEEKLFF
>TRBJ2-1|.|.|TRBV29-1
CSVFLGSSYNEQFF
>TRBJ2-7|.|TRBD2|TRBV5-1
CASSSRGGSYEQYF
>TRBJ2-6|.|.|TRBV25-1
CASSESPSSGANVLTF
>TRBJ2-3|.|TRBD2|TRBV4-1
CASSRIGGAWAQYF
>TRBJ2-2|.|.|TRBV7-3
CASSPPGASTGELFF
>TRBJ2-5|.|.|TRBV6-1
CASRPDYQETQYF
>TRBJ2-7|once|.|TRBV11-2
CASSLRGGLSYEQYF
>TRBJ1-1|.|TRBD1|TRBV6-5
CASSYYRDSEAFF
>TRBJ1-1|.|.|TRBV23-1
CASSQPTPGTLEAFF
>TRBJ2-1|few|.|TRBV7-2
CASSPTEASYNEQFF
>TRBJ2-1|few|.|TRBV13
CASSSSRFRPWEQFF
>TRBJ2-1|.|TRBD2|TRBV30
CAWSVLGTSKYNEQFF
>TRBJ2-5|.|.|TRBV6-5
CASSYGIATQETQYF
>TRBJ2-3|.|TRBD2|TRBV6-6
CASRGDAGDTDTQYF
>TRBJ2-7|.|.|TRBV28
CASSFLKGEQYF
>TRBJ2-7|.|.|TRBV7-8
CASSLREGAYEQYF
>TRBJ2-3|.|.|TRBV1
CTSSQDPERTDTQYF
>TRBJ1-1|.|.|TRBV18
CASSPGDAEAFF
>TRBJ2-7|.|.|TRBV6-5
CASRRQYEQYF
>TRBJ2-7|.|.|TRBV5-6
CASSREPYEQYF
>TRBJ1-1|.|.|TRBV28
CASRGSFEAFF
>TRBJ2-3|.|.|TRBV2
CASLGSDTQYF
>TRBJ2-3|once|.|TRBV11-2
CASSLGGDTQYF
>TRBJ1-5|.|.|TRBV19
CASSTWVGIQPQHF
>TRBJ2-1|.|TRBD2|TRBV6-1
CASRELAGAGNEQFF
>TRBJ2-7|few|TRBD1|TRBV27
CASSWTGKRYEQYF
>TRBJ2-3|.|.|TRBV9
CASSVRSGGSTDTQYF
>TRBJ2-4|.|.|TRBV5-6
CASSYPSGENIQYF
>TRBJ2-1|.|TRBD2|TRBV5-5
CASSLYFSGGAEDEQFF
>TRBJ1-4|.|TRBD1|TRBV5-1
CASSLMGQGAANEKLFF
>TRBJ2-3|.|TRBD1|TRBV28
CASSQGAVDTQYF
>TRBJ2-7|.|.|TRBV28
CASSLMQTGEQYF
>TRBJ1-3|.|.|TRBV18
CASSPGAGSGNTIYF
>TRBJ1-4|few|.|TRBV23-1
CASSLSESKEKLFF
>TRBJ2-3|.|TRBD1|TRBV7-2
CASSQRTGIGTDTQYF
>TRBJ1-5|once|.|TRBV19
CASSWQGNQPQHF
>TRBJ1-2|.|TRBD1|TRBV7-2
CASSPRTGQNYGYTF
>TRBJ1-1|.|.|TRBV5-1
CASCVGEGGVHTEAFF
>TRBJ2-2|.|TRBD1|TRBV9
CASSPGQGWTGELFF